A single sample is the source of the 11 T cell receptor beta chains below, sequenced in a study of molecular identifiers for immune sequencing clone quantification. From the PCR reads, TCRdb called clonotypes with MiXCR, one entry per CDR3 protein. The sample shows 6,000 to 9,500 distinct CDR3 sequences, 30% to 35% of them seen only once. Sequencing was done on a sample of naive CD8+ T cells from blood, with Jurkat cell RNA spiked in. Subset denoted: FACS-sorted CD8+CD4-CCR7+CD45RA+ naive T cells. The receptors stem from a human donor in good health. Some libraries in this study had Jurkat cell RNA spiked in.

This chain joins TRBV10-3 and TRBJ2-2; D possibly uses TRBD1 or TRBD2 (5 bases each). The CDR3 consists of 16 residues. Per germline, CDR1 ENHRY and CDR2 SYGVKD. The V end was cut by 7 bases, the J end by 6 bases, with 21 bases between. As DNA, the CDR3 is TGTGCCATCAAGGGCTCGGGACCTCTGTGGCCCGGGGAGCTGTTTTTT. It is translated as CAIKGSGPLWPGELFF.

The J gene is TRBJ2-7, the V gene TRBV7-2; D is possibly TRBD2 (7 bases). Trimming took 3 bases from V and 6 from J, leaving 18 bases between them. This CDR3 comprises 15 residues. Germline V CDR1 and CDR2: SGHTA, FQGNSA. This CDR3 is CASSFAGGLLGEQYF. CDR3 DNA: TGTGCCAGCAGCTTTGCCGGGGGGCTGCTCGGCGAGCAGTACTTC.

The V gene is TRBV28, the J gene TRBJ2-1; D is unresolved. Germline CDR1 reads MDHEN; CDR2 reads SYDVKM. V lost 6 bases to trimming and J lost 1 base, with 10 bases between them. CDR3 length: 14 residues. The CDR3 region is CASSLRCSYNEQFF. The CDR3 DNA is TGTGCCAGCAGCCTTCGGTGTTCCTACAATGAGCAGTTCTTC.

There are a few counts of this clonotype. The chain is built from TRBV7-8 and TRBJ2-3; TRBD2 matches 9 bases. J gave up 4 bases and V 0 bases, and 5 bases lay outside the gene matches. Germline CDR1 reads SGHVS; CDR2 reads FQNEAQ. CDR3 length: 16 residues. CDR3 protein: CASSLASAGGSDTQYF. The CDR3 DNA sequence: TGTGCCAGCAGCTTAGCTTCAGCGGGAGGCTCAGATACGCAGTATTTT.

Note on this clonotype: A much larger clone lies a single base off, so this may be a read error. The chain joins TRBV7-6 to TRBJ2-4; a possible D gene is TRBD2 (5 bases). The J call may be faulty, since TRBJ2-1 better matches the DNA end. Germline-derived CDR1 and CDR2 are SGHVS and FNYEAQ. The CDR3 spans 14 residues. The CDR3 bases are TGTGCCAGCAGCCCGGACCTAGCCAAAAACATTCAGTTCTTC. It translates to CASSPDLAKNIQFF.

On this clonotype itself: This CDR3 fails to terminate in the conserved phenylalanine or tryptophan, so it likely reflects a read error. This chain uses TRBV4-2 with TRBJ2-3; D remains ambiguous. The CDR3 length is 15 residues. Germline CDR1 is LGHNA and CDR2 is YNFKEQ. The V end was cut by 5 bases, the J end by 2 bases, with 14 bases between. The CDR3 DNA reads TGTGCCAGCAGCTCCCGTCCAACATTCACAGATACGCAGTATTTA. It yields the protein CASSSRPTFTDTQYL.

This clonotype was seen only once. The rearrangement joins TRBV12-3 or TRBV12-4 to TRBJ2-3; TRBD2 matches at 7 bases. The J segment lost 5 bases and the V segment lost 4 bases, leaving 12 bases of the junction unmatched. This CDR3 comprises 16 residues. The chain's CDR3 is CASSCDSGPWVDTQYF. The CDR3 nucleotides are TGTGCCAGCAGTTGCGATAGCGGGCCCTGGGTAGATACGCAGTATTTT.

This clonotype was seen only a few times. The V call is TRBV20-1, the J call TRBJ2-7; D is perhaps TRBD2 (6 bases). Trimming removed 5 bases from V and 3 bases from J, with 17 bases in between. CDR1 DFQATT and CDR2 SNEGSKA come from the germline V gene (reference sequence). The CDR3 length is 14 residues. CDR3 protein: CSAPARDWGYEQYF. The CDR3 nucleotides read TGCAGTGCTCCAGCACGGGACTGGGGCTACGAGCAGTACTTC.

Only a few counts were recorded for this clonotype. The chain joins TRBV29-1 to TRBJ1-3; D remains ambiguous. V dropped 5 bases and J dropped 0 bases, with 8 bases sitting between them. CDR3 length: 13 amino acids. Germline CDR1 reads SQVTM; CDR2 reads ANQGSEA. CDR3 in amino acids: CSVPTGSGNTIYF. As DNA, the CDR3 is TGCAGCGTTCCAACGGGCTCTGGAAACACCATATATTTT.

This clonotype is categorized as medium-sized. V and J are TRBV13 and TRBJ2-3; maybe TRBD1 (6 bases). This CDR3 is built from 15 residues. From germline, CDR1 is PRHDT and CDR2 FYEKMQ (reference sequence). The V gene lost 6 bases and the J gene lost 2 bases, with 15 bases spanning the gap. The CDR3 loop reads CASRGSDRNTDTQYF. CDR3 DNA: TGTGCCAGCAGGGGGTCGGACAGAAACACAGATACGCAGTATTTT.

This clonotype was detected a few times. V and J are TRBV5-5 and TRBJ2-7; 8 bases agree with TRBD2. Germline values: CDR1 SGHKS, CDR2 YYEKEE (reference sequence). Trimming at V came to 5 bases and at J to 2 bases, leaving 9 bases not matched to a gene. The CDR3 runs to 15 residues. Here the CDR3 DNA reads TGTGCCAGCAGTCCGTGGGCGGGAGGAACCTACGAGCAGTACTTC. This encodes CASSPWAGGTYEQYF.